This is a list of T cell receptor beta chains from one sample in a study of T-cell memory formation after mild COVID-19. From the 5' RACE reads, TCRdb called clonotypes with MiXCR, one entry per CDR3 protein. Of approximately 190,000 distinct CDR3 sequences in the sample, about 18% are singletons; the top ten hold 2.4%. The sample taken for sequencing was PBMCs or a T cell subset sorted from them (not recorded which). The receptors stem from an adult woman who had mild COVID-19 (a few samples of this study predate the infection). Cell type and time point are not known. CDR3s include the opening cysteine and the closing phenylalanine or tryptophan. Each record gives: CDR3 length, D gene, J gene, V gene, clone size, CDR3 protein, CDR3 DNA. A D gene is named only where the DNA matches it firmly. Some rows have no size entry. The others give once, few or many, or a class for an expanded clone.

CDR3 length: 12; D gene: .; J gene: TRBJ1-2; V gene: TRBV6-6; clone size: .; CDR3 protein: CASSYSRDGYTF; CDR3 DNA: TGTGCCAGCAGTTACTCCAGGGATGGCTACACCTTC
CDR3 length: 17; D gene: TRBD2; J gene: TRBJ2-1; V gene: TRBV6-5; clone size: few; CDR3 protein: CASSSETSGRSHNEQFF; CDR3 DNA: TGTGCCAGCAGTTCGGAGACTAGCGGGCGGAGCCACAATGAGCAGTTCTTC
CDR3 length: 15; D gene: .; J gene: TRBJ2-3; V gene: TRBV15; clone size: few; CDR3 protein: CATSRARGSTDTQYF; CDR3 DNA: TGTGCCACCAGCAGAGCTAGGGGGAGCACAGATACGCAGTATTTT
CDR3 length: 13; D gene: .; J gene: TRBJ1-2; V gene: TRBV4-1; clone size: .; CDR3 protein: CASSPSASDGYTF; CDR3 DNA: TGCGCCAGCAGCCCCTCCGCCTCAGATGGCTACACCTTC
CDR3 length: 15; D gene: .; J gene: TRBJ1-2; V gene: TRBV5-1; clone size: once; CDR3 protein: CASSPIGGEVKGYTF; CDR3 DNA: TGCGCCAGCAGCCCGATTGGGGGCGAGGTAAAGGGCTACACCTTC
CDR3 length: 17; D gene: .; J gene: TRBJ1-1; V gene: TRBV9; clone size: .; CDR3 protein: CASSVAGSRTPDTEAFF; CDR3 DNA: TGTGCCAGCAGCGTAGCAGGCTCAAGGACCCCGGACACTGAAGCTTTCTTT
CDR3 length: 11; D gene: .; J gene: TRBJ2-1; V gene: TRBV9; clone size: .; CDR3 protein: CASSFGGEQFF; CDR3 DNA: TGTGCCAGCAGCTTTGGGGGTGAGCAGTTCTTC
CDR3 length: 13; D gene: .; J gene: TRBJ1-2; V gene: TRBV5-4; clone size: .; CDR3 protein: CASSHLLVYGYTF; CDR3 DNA: TGTGCCAGCAGCCACCTATTGGTATATGGCTACACCTTC
CDR3 length: 17; D gene: .; J gene: TRBJ1-2; V gene: TRBV7-8; clone size: few; CDR3 protein: CASSPHRDKGTIWSYTF; CDR3 DNA: TGTGCCAGCAGCCCCCACCGGGACAAGGGGACAATCTGGAGCTACACCTTC
CDR3 length: 15; D gene: TRBD1; J gene: TRBJ2-7; V gene: TRBV5-1; clone size: many; CDR3 protein: CASSLSGTGTNEQYF; CDR3 DNA: TGCGCCAGCAGCTTGTCCGGGACAGGTACAAACGAGCAGTACTTC
CDR3 length: 17; D gene: TRBD2; J gene: TRBJ2-2; V gene: TRBV12-3/TRBV12-4; clone size: .; CDR3 protein: CASSFGGLASFAGELFF; CDR3 DNA: TGTGCCAGCAGTTTTGGGGGACTAGCGTCCTTCGCCGGGGAGCTGTTTTTT
CDR3 length: 16; D gene: TRBD1; J gene: TRBJ2-1; V gene: TRBV5-5; clone size: few; CDR3 protein: CASSLKGDRGYNEQFF; CDR3 DNA: TGTGCCAGCAGCTTGAAGGGGGACAGGGGGTACAATGAGCAGTTCTTC
CDR3 length: 14; D gene: .; J gene: TRBJ2-3; V gene: TRBV5-1; clone size: few; CDR3 protein: CASSLGRVTDTQYF; CDR3 DNA: TGCGCCAGCAGCTTGGGCAGAGTGACAGATACGCAGTATTTT
CDR3 length: 14; D gene: .; J gene: TRBJ2-5; V gene: TRBV7-3; clone size: .; CDR3 protein: CASSLNPDQETQYF; CDR3 DNA: TGTGCCAGCAGCTTAAATCCGGACCAAGAGACCCAGTACTTC
CDR3 length: 12; D gene: TRBD2; J gene: TRBJ2-7; V gene: TRBV3-1; clone size: .; CDR3 protein: CASIPPGGGRYF; CDR3 DNA: TGTGCCAGCATCCCACCCGGCGGGGGGAGGTACTTC
CDR3 length: 15; D gene: .; J gene: TRBJ2-3; V gene: TRBV20-1; clone size: many; CDR3 protein: CSAETYSIRTDTQYF; CDR3 DNA: TGCAGTGCAGAGACCTATTCCATCCGGACAGATACGCAGTATTTT
CDR3 length: 15; D gene: TRBD1; J gene: TRBJ1-2; V gene: TRBV3-1; clone size: few; CDR3 protein: CASSQETRGLIGYTF; CDR3 DNA: TGTGCCAGCAGCCAAGAGACGAGGGGGCTTATTGGCTACACCTTC
CDR3 length: 14; D gene: .; J gene: TRBJ2-7; V gene: TRBV11-2; clone size: few; CDR3 protein: CASHTAGQAYEQYF; CDR3 DNA: TGTGCCAGCCACACAGCGGGACAAGCCTACGAGCAGTACTTC
CDR3 length: 18; D gene: .; J gene: TRBJ1-1; V gene: TRBV27; clone size: .; CDR3 protein: CASSPKTRITGMGTEAFF; CDR3 DNA: TGTGCCAGCAGTCCGAAAACCCGGATCACAGGGATGGGCACTGAAGCTTTCTTT
CDR3 length: 13; D gene: TRBD1; J gene: TRBJ1-4; V gene: TRBV4-1; clone size: few; CDR3 protein: CASSQEEGAKLFF; CDR3 DNA: TGCGCCAGCAGCCAAGAAGAGGGGGCCAAACTGTTTTTT
CDR3 length: 15; D gene: .; J gene: TRBJ2-6; V gene: TRBV5-1; clone size: .; CDR3 protein: CASSYSGPGANVLTF; CDR3 DNA: TGCGCCAGCAGCTATTCGGGCCCAGGGGCCAACGTCCTGACTTTC
CDR3 length: 13; D gene: .; J gene: TRBJ2-6; V gene: TRBV9; clone size: few; CDR3 protein: CASRGGGANVLTF; CDR3 DNA: TGTGCCAGCAGGGGCGGTGGGGCCAACGTCCTGACTTTC
CDR3 length: 14; D gene: .; J gene: TRBJ2-5; V gene: TRBV2; clone size: .; CDR3 protein: CASSKTGIGETQYF; CDR3 DNA: TGTGCCAGCAGTAAAACAGGGATTGGGGAGACCCAGTACTTC
CDR3 length: 15; D gene: .; J gene: TRBJ1-1; V gene: TRBV4-3; clone size: .; CDR3 protein: CASSQGSGFGAEAFF; CDR3 DNA: TGCGCCAGCAGCCAAGGGTCGGGGTTTGGAGCTGAAGCTTTCTTT
CDR3 length: 14; D gene: TRBD2; J gene: TRBJ2-5; V gene: TRBV7-2; clone size: few; CDR3 protein: CASSITSGQETQYF; CDR3 DNA: TGTGCCAGCAGCATTACTAGCGGCCAAGAGACCCAGTACTTC
CDR3 length: 14; D gene: .; J gene: TRBJ1-2; V gene: TRBV7-9; clone size: many; CDR3 protein: CASSLESPTGGYTF; CDR3 DNA: TGTGCCAGCAGCTTAGAGTCCCCGACGGGTGGCTACACCTTC
CDR3 length: 12; D gene: TRBD1; J gene: TRBJ1-2; V gene: TRBV27; clone size: many; CDR3 protein: CASRQGFHGYTF; CDR3 DNA: TGTGCCAGCAGACAGGGGTTTCATGGCTACACCTTC
CDR3 length: 15; D gene: TRBD2; J gene: TRBJ2-7; V gene: TRBV7-9; clone size: .; CDR3 protein: CASSSTSEASYEQYF; CDR3 DNA: TGTGCCAGCAGCTCTACTAGCGAAGCCTCCTACGAGCAGTACTTC
CDR3 length: 16; D gene: TRBD1; J gene: TRBJ2-7; V gene: TRBV11-2; clone size: .; CDR3 protein: CASSFPGRGRVYEQYF; CDR3 DNA: TGTGCCAGCAGCTTCCCGGGCAGGGGGCGAGTCTACGAGCAGTACTTC
CDR3 length: 17; D gene: .; J gene: TRBJ2-4; V gene: TRBV6-2/TRBV6-3; clone size: .; CDR3 protein: CASSYSGGTQAKNIQYF; CDR3 DNA: TGTGCCAGCAGTTACTCGGGGGGCACCCAAGCCAAAAACATTCAGTACTTC
CDR3 length: 19; D gene: TRBD2; J gene: TRBJ2-7; V gene: TRBV7-3; clone size: .; CDR3 protein: CASSLFIGDSSGITYEQYF; CDR3 DNA: TGTGCCAGCAGCTTGTTCATCGGAGACTCTAGCGGGATCACCTACGAGCAGTACTTC
CDR3 length: 14; D gene: .; J gene: TRBJ1-1; V gene: TRBV15; clone size: few; CDR3 protein: CATSRDGPVSTAFF; CDR3 DNA: TGTGCCACCAGCAGAGATGGGCCGGTCTCAACAGCTTTCTTT
CDR3 length: 14; D gene: .; J gene: TRBJ1-2; V gene: TRBV5-1; clone size: .; CDR3 protein: CASSLLGPGYGYTF; CDR3 DNA: TGCGCCAGCAGCTTGCTCGGACCGGGATATGGCTACACCTTC
CDR3 length: 13; D gene: TRBD1; J gene: TRBJ1-1; V gene: TRBV10-3; clone size: few; CDR3 protein: CAIRSTGDTEAFF; CDR3 DNA: TGTGCCATCAGAAGTACAGGGGACACTGAAGCTTTCTTT
CDR3 length: 15; D gene: .; J gene: TRBJ1-4; V gene: TRBV6-5; clone size: .; CDR3 protein: CASSYSAGFVEKLFF; CDR3 DNA: TGTGCCAGCAGTTACTCGGCCGGGTTCGTGGAAAAACTGTTTTTT
CDR3 length: 13; D gene: .; J gene: TRBJ2-7; V gene: TRBV20-1; clone size: .; CDR3 protein: CSARTGQLYEQYF; CDR3 DNA: TGCAGTGCTAGGACGGGACAACTCTACGAGCAGTACTTC
CDR3 length: 14; D gene: TRBD1; J gene: TRBJ2-1; V gene: TRBV2; clone size: few; CDR3 protein: CASTKETGLGEQFF; CDR3 DNA: TGTGCCTCCACCAAAGAGACAGGGCTGGGGGAGCAGTTCTTC
CDR3 length: 9; D gene: .; J gene: TRBJ2-3; V gene: TRBV2; clone size: few; CDR3 protein: CASSDTQYF; CDR3 DNA: TGTGCCAGCAGTGATACGCAGTATTTT
CDR3 length: 14; D gene: .; J gene: TRBJ2-3; V gene: TRBV5-1; clone size: few; CDR3 protein: CASSLARAQDTQYF; CDR3 DNA: TGCGCCAGCAGCTTGGCCCGAGCACAAGATACGCAGTATTTT
CDR3 length: 13; D gene: .; J gene: TRBJ2-1; V gene: TRBV9; clone size: .; CDR3 protein: CASGSPVADEQFF; CDR3 DNA: TGTGCCAGCGGGAGCCCAGTGGCCGATGAGCAGTTCTTC
CDR3 length: 15; D gene: .; J gene: TRBJ2-5; V gene: TRBV3-1; clone size: .; CDR3 protein: CASSQGQGVQETQYF; CDR3 DNA: TGTGCCAGCAGCCAAGGGCAGGGAGTTCAAGAGACCCAGTACTTC
CDR3 length: 16; D gene: TRBD2; J gene: TRBJ2-3; V gene: TRBV7-8; clone size: few; CDR3 protein: CASSEAWRGGTDTQYF; CDR3 DNA: TGTGCCAGCAGTGAGGCGTGGCGGGGGGGCACAGATACGCAGTATTTT